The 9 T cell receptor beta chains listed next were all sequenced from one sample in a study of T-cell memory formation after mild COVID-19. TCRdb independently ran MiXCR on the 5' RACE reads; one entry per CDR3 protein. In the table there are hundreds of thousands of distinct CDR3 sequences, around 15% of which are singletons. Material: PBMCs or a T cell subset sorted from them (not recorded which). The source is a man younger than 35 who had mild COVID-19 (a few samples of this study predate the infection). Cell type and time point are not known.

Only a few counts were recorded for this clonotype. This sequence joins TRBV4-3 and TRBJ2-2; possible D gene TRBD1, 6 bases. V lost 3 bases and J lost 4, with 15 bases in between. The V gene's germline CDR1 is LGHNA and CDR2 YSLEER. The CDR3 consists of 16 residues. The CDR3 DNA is TGCGCCAGCAGCCACGTAGCTTACAGGGTCACCGGGGAGCTGTTTTTT. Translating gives CASSHVAYRVTGELFF.

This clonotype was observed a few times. DNA for the CDR3: TGCAGCGTTGAAGGGGGGCAGTCTGGGGCCAACGTCCTGACTTTC. It encodes CSVEGGQSGANVLTF. This chain joins TRBV29-1 and TRBJ2-6; possibly TRBD1 for D (6 bases). Trimming stripped 1 base from V and 1 base from J, with 8 bases between. The CDR3 runs to 15 residues. Germline V CDR1 and CDR2: SQVTM, ANQGSEA.

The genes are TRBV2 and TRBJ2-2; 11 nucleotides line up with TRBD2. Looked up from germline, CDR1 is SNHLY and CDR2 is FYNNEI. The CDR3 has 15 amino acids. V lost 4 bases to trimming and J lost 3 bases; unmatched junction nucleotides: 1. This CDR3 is CASSVSGGDTGELFF. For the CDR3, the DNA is TGTGCCAGCAGTGTTAGCGGGGGGGACACCGGGGAGCTGTTTTTT.

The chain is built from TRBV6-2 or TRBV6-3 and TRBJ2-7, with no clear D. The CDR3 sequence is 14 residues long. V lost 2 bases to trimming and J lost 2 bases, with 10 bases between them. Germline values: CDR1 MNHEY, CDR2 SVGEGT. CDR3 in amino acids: CASSYGSTTYEQYF. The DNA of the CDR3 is TGTGCCAGCAGTTACGGGTCCACAACCTACGAGCAGTACTTC.

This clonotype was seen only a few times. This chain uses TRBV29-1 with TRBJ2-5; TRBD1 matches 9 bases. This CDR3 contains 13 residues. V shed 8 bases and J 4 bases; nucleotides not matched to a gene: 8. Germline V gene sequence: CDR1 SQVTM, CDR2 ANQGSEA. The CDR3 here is CSTEQGARETQYF. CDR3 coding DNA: TGCAGCACCGAACAGGGGGCGCGAGAGACCCAGTACTTC.

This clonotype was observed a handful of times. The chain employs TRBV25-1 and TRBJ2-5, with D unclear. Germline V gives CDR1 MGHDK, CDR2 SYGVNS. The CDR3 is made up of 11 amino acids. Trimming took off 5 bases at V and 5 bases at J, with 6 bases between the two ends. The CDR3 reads CASSIYETQYF. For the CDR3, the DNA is TGTGCCAGCAGTATATATGAGACCCAGTACTTC.

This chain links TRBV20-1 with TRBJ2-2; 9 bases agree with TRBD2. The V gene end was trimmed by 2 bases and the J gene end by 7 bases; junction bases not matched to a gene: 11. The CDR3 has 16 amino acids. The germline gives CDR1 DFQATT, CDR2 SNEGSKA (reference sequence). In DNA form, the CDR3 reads TGCAGTGCTAGACCTCCCCTGGCGGGGGGGCACGGGGAGCTGTTTTTT. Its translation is CSARPPLAGGHGELFF.

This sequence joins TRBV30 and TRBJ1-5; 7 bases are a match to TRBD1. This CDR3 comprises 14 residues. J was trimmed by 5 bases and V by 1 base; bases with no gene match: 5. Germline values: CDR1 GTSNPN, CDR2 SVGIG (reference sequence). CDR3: CAWSGDREYQPQHF. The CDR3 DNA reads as TGTGCCTGGAGTGGAGACAGGGAGTATCAGCCCCAGCATTTT.

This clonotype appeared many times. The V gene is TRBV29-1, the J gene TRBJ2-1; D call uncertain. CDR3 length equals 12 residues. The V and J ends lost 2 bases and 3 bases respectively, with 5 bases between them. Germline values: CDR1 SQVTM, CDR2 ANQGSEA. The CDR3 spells CSVEIGYNEQFF. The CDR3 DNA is TGCAGCGTTGAAATAGGCTACAATGAGCAGTTCTTC.